The T cell receptor (beta chain) described here comes from a study of T cells in women clearing cervical HPV infection. CDR3 length equals 13 residues. CDR1 is SGHVS, CDR2 FNYEAQ, per germline. Study findings and constraints: Controls had more TRBV6-7 (about 0.15%) than cases (about 0.11%).

Cervical HPV DNA detected by MY09/MY11 PCR, typed by dot-blot. Assay used: immunoSEQ multiplex PCR; TCRdb lists only in-frame clones, some missing. In all, the sample yields 30,000 to 35,000 clones. Points on this clone: Its antigen is not identified. The read ends 3 residues shy of where the CDR3 ends; the end is completed using the germline J gene.

The chain is built from TRBV7-6 and TRBJ1-2; 9 bases are a match to TRBD1. The source material was blood buffy coat. This clonotype originated in a woman aged 18 to 75 with a cervical HPV16 infection that either progressed to CIN3+ or cleared (not recorded which). The covered CDR3 bases are TGTGCCAGCAGCCATGGGACAGGGCTGGGC. Its protein is CASSHGTGLG. In full, the CDR3 reads CASSHGTGLGYTF.